These 30 T cell receptor beta chains were all obtained from the same sample, sequenced in a study of cytomegalovirus exposure and HLA in healthy donors. Generated by immunoSEQ multiplex PCR, the TCRdb table keeps only in-frame clones and is missing some. The table lists about 120,000 clones, approximately 95% of them singletons. Sequenced: PBMCs. The receptors were sampled from a man aged 18 to 30 in good health and CMV-seronegative.

The chain employs TRBV25-1 and TRBJ1-1, with D maybe TRBD1 (5 bases). CDR1 and CDR2 from the germline V gene are MGHDK and SYGVNS. V was clipped by 7 bases and J by 6 bases, with 6 bases between them. The CDR3 covers 10 residues. The CDR3 nucleotides read TGTGCCAGCACGGGGGCTGAAGCTTTCTTT. Translated: CASTGAEAFF.

V is TRBV28 and J is TRBJ1-1; TRBD1 matches at 7 bases. This CDR3 comprises 13 residues. V shed 6 bases and J 9 bases; nucleotides not matched to a gene: 10. Germline assignment: CDR1 MDHEN and CDR2 SYDVKM. The CDR3 sequence: CASRALGGAKAFF. The CDR3 nucleotides read TGTGCCAGCAGAGCGCTAGGGGGCGCGAAAGCTTTCTTT.

The genes are TRBV6-1 and TRBJ2-6, with a possible D match to TRBD2 (5 bases). Germline loops: CDR1 MNHNS, CDR2 SASEGT. Trimming removed 10 bases at V and 0 bases at J, with 13 bases between. The CDR3 runs to 15 residues. CDR3 nucleotide sequence: TGTGCCACCGCGGGCCAAAACTCTGGGGCCAACGTCCTGACTTTC. Protein product: CATAGQNSGANVLTF.

The count of this clone is one. The chain uses TRBV5-6 and TRBJ2-1, with D possibly TRBD1 on 6 matching bases. The V end was cut by 5 bases, the J end by 7 bases, with 19 bases between. The CDR3 contains 15 residues. Germline V gene lookup returns CDR1 SGHDT and CDR2 YYEEEE. Here the CDR3 DNA reads TGTGCCAGCAGTTCCTATCAGGGGTCCCTGAATGAGCAGTTCTTC. Protein: CASSSYQGSLNEQFF.

This chain uses TRBV20-1 with TRBJ2-1; D gene ambiguous. Germline-derived CDR1 and CDR2 are DFQATT and SNEGSKA (reference sequence). The V end was cut by 0 bases, the J end by 10 bases, with 7 bases between. CDR3 length: 11 amino acids. The CDR3 nucleotides read TGCAGTGCTAGAGAAATAGTCGAGCAGTTCTTC. This codes for CSAREIVEQFF.

The chain carries TRBV27 and TRBJ1-1, with 9 bases identical to TRBD1. The CDR3 spans 16 residues. The V gene's germline CDR1 is MNHEY and CDR2 SMNVEV (reference sequence). With V trimmed by 7 bases and J by 2 bases, 11 bases remained unmatched. CDR3 DNA: TGTGCCAGCACTCCCGCGACAGGGGGGTTAAACACTGAAGCTTTCTTT. Protein: CASTPATGGLNTEAFF.

CDR3 loop: CASSSGGLGVGYEQYF. CDR3 DNA: TGTGCCAGCAGCTCCGGGGGACTGGGAGTAGGTTACGAGCAGTACTTC. V gene TRBV7-9 combines with J gene TRBJ2-7; the D gene is possibly TRBD2 (6 bases). From germline, CDR1 is SEHNR and CDR2 FQNEAQ (reference sequence). V was cut by 4 bases and J by 4 bases, with 20 bases left in between. The length of the CDR3 is 16 residues.

The chain recombines TRBV5-6 with TRBJ2-1, with D possibly being TRBD2 (6 bases). The CDR3 consists of 17 residues. Germline V gives CDR1 SGHDT, CDR2 YYEEEE. Trimming took off 5 bases at V and 5 bases at J, with 23 bases between the two ends. The CDR3, as DNA: TGTGCCAGCAGATTAGGTAGGGACTGGTACAACAACAATGAGCAGTTCTTC. It codes for CASRLGRDWYNNNEQFF.

V and J are TRBV27 and TRBJ1-1; tentatively, D is TRBD1 (5 bases). The germline V gene encodes CDR1 MNHEY and CDR2 SMNVEV (reference sequence). V gave up 3 bases and J gave up 5 bases, with 10 bases separating them. CDR3 size: 13 residues. CDR3 DNA sequence: TGTGCCAGCAGTTTGGGGGGAAATACTGAAGCTTTCTTT. Translating it yields CASSLGGNTEAFF.

This clone was found a few times. This same CDR3 is encoded by further DNA sequences in the sample. The gene calls are TRBV11-2 and TRBJ2-1; TRBD2 matches at 12 bases. With 3 bases clipped from V and 7 bases from J, the junction kept 7 bases outside the gene matches. The germline CDR1 and CDR2 sequences are SGHAT and FQNNGV. The CDR3 runs 16 residues. This CDR3 reads CASSLSSGRAGNEQFF. CDR3 bases: TGTGCCAGCAGCTTGTCTAGCGGGAGGGCAGGGAATGAGCAGTTCTTC.

This clone was seen only once. The genes are TRBV5-8 and TRBJ2-3; the D gene is possibly TRBD1 (5 bases). The germline V gene encodes CDR1 SGHTS and CDR2 YDEGEE. The CDR3 has 15 residues. Trimming took off 2 bases at V and 3 bases at J, with 13 bases between the two ends. The CDR3 sequence: CASSFRVGRTDTQYF. The CDR3 nucleotides read TGTGCCAGCAGCTTTAGGGTGGGGCGTACAGATACGCAGTATTTT.

The chain recombines TRBV5-1 with TRBJ2-2; TRBD1 is a possible D gene (5 bases). CDR1 is SGHRS and CDR2 is YFSETQ in the germline V gene. V lost 0 bases and J 1 base, leaving 10 bases between the germline ends. CDR3 size: 16 residues. The CDR3 sequence: CASSLVTGQNTGELFF. In nucleotides, the CDR3 is TGCGCCAGCAGCTTGGTGACTGGACAGAACACCGGGGAGCTGTTTTTT.

The rearrangement uses TRBV9 and TRBJ2-5, with TRBD1 as a possible D gene (6 bases). The CDR3 is 13 residues long. Deletions cut 3 bases from V and 3 bases from J, with 9 bases between. The V gene's germline CDR1 is SGDLS and CDR2 YYNGEE. CDR3 protein: CASSGNREETQYF. The CDR3 nucleotides read TGTGCCAGCAGCGGGAACAGGGAAGAGACCCAGTACTTC.

The rearrangement links TRBV10-3 to TRBJ1-4, with D perhaps TRBD1 (6 bases). CDR3 length: 12 residues. Germline V lookup: CDR1 ENHRY, CDR2 SYGVKD. Trimming removed 6 bases from V and 8 bases from J, with 10 bases in between. This chain's CDR3 is CAISRGGEKLFF. The DNA for the CDR3 is TGTGCCATCAGCAGGGGTGGAGAAAAACTGTTTTTT.

The rearrangement joins TRBV7-9 to TRBJ2-7; 9 bases line up with TRBD1. This CDR3 is 13 amino acids long. The trim removed 8 bases at V and 5 bases at J, leaving 7 bases unmatched. Per the germline V gene, CDR1 is SEHNR and CDR2 is FQNEAQ (reference sequence). The CDR3 DNA sequence: TGTGCCAGCGTGGGGACAGGGCCCCACGAGCAGTACTTC. It translates to CASVGTGPHEQYF.

The chain employs TRBV7-2 and TRBJ2-5; no clear D gene. Germline lookup yields CDR1 SGHTA and CDR2 FQGNSA. The CDR3 contains 13 residues. Trimming shortened V by 5 bases and J by 2 bases, and 9 bases separated the two germline ends. CDR3 in DNA: TGTGCCAGCAGCGCGCGCCTTCAAGAGACCCAGTACTTC. Its translation is CASSARLQETQYF. The whole variable domain, remainder taken from reference TRBV7-2 and TRBJ2-5, is GAGVSQSPSNKVTEKGKDVELRCDPISGHTALYWYRQSLGQGLEFLIYFQGNSAPDKSGLPSDRFSAERTGGSVSTLTIQRTQQEDSAVYLCASSARLQETQYFGPGTRLLVL.

The chain is built from TRBV27 and TRBJ1-1, with 8 nucleotides matching TRBD1. The CDR3 is 13 amino acids. The V gene's germline CDR1 is MNHEY and CDR2 SMNVEV (reference sequence). The J segment lost 5 bases and the V segment lost 6 bases, leaving 5 bases of the junction unmatched. The CDR3 DNA reads TGTGCCAGCAGGCTACAGGGGGGAACTGAAGCTTTCTTT. Translated, it gives CASRLQGGTEAFF.

The chain recombines TRBV30 with TRBJ2-2, with D maybe TRBD1 (5 bases). The germline V and J ends were trimmed by 5 bases and 3 bases, with 7 bases remaining between them. There are 12 residues in the CDR3. CDR1 is GTSNPN, CDR2 SVGIG, per germline (reference sequence). The CDR3 DNA is TGTGCCTGGGGGGCGGACACCGGGGAGCTGTTTTTT. This translates into CAWGADTGELFF.

The chain recombines TRBV4-2 with TRBJ1-3, with D perhaps matching TRBD1 (5 bases). Germline CDR1 and CDR2: LGHNA and YNFKEQ. This CDR3 has 18 amino acids. V dropped 0 bases and J dropped 0 bases, with 15 bases sitting between them. The CDR3 DNA follows: TGTGCCAGCAGCCAAGATCCTATGGGGCATCTCTCTGGAAACACCATATATTTT. It encodes CASSQDPMGHLSGNTIYF.

The genes are TRBV13 and TRBJ2-1, with TRBD1 matching over 7 bases. J lost 4 bases, V lost 4 bases, and 7 bases had no gene match. The CDR3 is 15 amino acids. Germline V gene sequence: CDR1 PRHDT, CDR2 FYEKMQ (reference sequence). The CDR3 is CASSSTGSGYNEQFF. DNA of the CDR3: TGTGCCAGCAGCTCGACAGGGTCGGGGTACAATGAGCAGTTCTTC.

J is TRBJ1-2 and V is TRBV5-1, with D tentatively TRBD1 (5 bases). Deletions cut 3 bases from V and 2 bases from J, with 8 bases between. Germline-derived CDR1 and CDR2 are SGHRS and YFSETQ. This CDR3 comprises 13 residues. CDR3 region: CASSSTVNYGYTF. CDR3 nucleotide sequence: TGCGCCAGCAGCTCGACAGTGAACTATGGCTACACCTTC. Supplemented by reference TRBV5-1 and TRBJ1-2, the full variable domain reads KAGVTQTPRYLIKTRGQQVTLSCSPISGHRSVSWYQQTPGQGLQFLFEYFSETQRNKGNFPGRFSGRQFSNSRSEMNVSTLELGDSALYLCASSSTVNYGYTFGSGTRLTVV.

This chain connects TRBV9 to TRBJ2-1; 13 bases are shared with TRBD2. CDR3 length: 16 residues. Germline V gene data show CDR1 as SGDLS and CDR2 as YYNGEE. J was trimmed by 7 bases and V by 4 bases; bases with no gene match: 8. The CDR3 reads CASSSRLAGGANEQFF. The CDR3 DNA follows: TGTGCCAGCAGCTCCCGACTAGCGGGAGGAGCAAATGAGCAGTTCTTC.

The V and J genes are TRBV4-2 and TRBJ1-2; D unclear. This CDR3 comprises 16 residues. V was clipped by 1 base and J by 2 bases, with 14 bases between them. Germline loops: CDR1 LGHNA, CDR2 YNFKEQ. The CDR3 DNA follows: TGTGCCAGCAGCCAAGCGGAGGGAGCAATAAACTATGGCTACACCTTC. It codes for CASSQAEGAINYGYTF.

The J gene is TRBJ2-5, the V gene TRBV6-5; 11 nucleotides match TRBD2. Trimming cost V 8 bases and J 5 bases; bases outside gene matches: 10. The CDR3 runs to 15 residues. In germline, CDR1 is MNHEY, CDR2 SVGAGI. CDR3 bases: TGTGCCAGCGGCCGGGCTAGCGGGAGGAGGGAGACCCAGTACTTC. Protein sequence: CASGRASGRRETQYF.

The chain has TRBV7-2 and TRBJ2-6; 10 bases line up with TRBD1. CDR1 is SGHTA and CDR2 is FQGNSA in the germline V gene. This CDR3 is 19 amino acids long. J lost 0 bases, V lost 2 bases, and 7 bases had no gene match. The CDR3 sequence is CASSLQGQGYISGANVLTF. CDR3 sequence (DNA): TGTGCCAGCAGCTTACAGGGACAGGGGTATATCTCTGGGGCCAACGTCCTGACTTTC.

V is TRBV5-4 and J is TRBJ2-5; 9 positions agree with TRBD2. The CDR3 is 14 residues long. The V and J ends lost 3 bases and 5 bases, in that order; junction bases with no gene match: 5. The germline CDR1 and CDR2 sequences are SGHNT and YYREEE (reference sequence). In nucleotides, the CDR3 is TGTGCCAGCAGCTCTAAGCGGGAGGCGGAGACCCAGTACTTC. The encoded protein is CASSSKREAETQYF.

This clone appeared a single time. This chain connects TRBV5-6 to TRBJ2-2; a weak D match, TRBD2 (5 bases). Germline CDR1 and CDR2: SGHDT and YYEEEE. The CDR3 loop spans 16 amino acids. Trimming stripped 0 bases from V and 1 base from J, with 10 bases between. CDR3 sequence reads: CASSLGMAGNTGELFF. In DNA, the CDR3 is TGTGCCAGCAGCTTGGGCATGGCGGGGAACACCGGGGAGCTGTTTTTT.

This sequence joins TRBV9 and TRBJ1-2; 8 bases match TRBD1. Germline loops: CDR1 SGDLS, CDR2 YYNGEE. The CDR3 has 13 amino acids. The ends lost 3 bases at V and 4 bases at J; junction bases unmatched: 2. The CDR3 is CASSGTGTYGYTF. The CDR3 DNA follows: TGTGCCAGCAGCGGGACAGGGACCTATGGCTACACCTTC. The full variable domain, with the rest looked up from reference TRBV9 and TRBJ1-2, is DSGVTQTPKHLITATGQRVTLRCSPRSGDLSVYWYQQSLDQGLQFLIQYYNGEERAKGNILERFSAQQFPDLHSELNLSSLELGDSALYFCASSGTGTYGYTFGSGTRLTVV.

The chain couples TRBV30 to TRBJ1-3; possibly TRBD1 for D (5 bases). Germline V CDR1 and CDR2: GTSNPN, SVGIG (reference sequence). This CDR3 comprises 13 residues. V lost 0 bases and J lost 8, with 11 bases in between. CDR3 sequence (DNA): TGTGCCTGGAGTGTAACGGGGGTGGACACCATATATTTT. Protein sequence: CAWSVTGVDTIYF. Full variable domain (rest looked up from reference TRBV30 and TRBJ1-3): SQTIHQWPATLVQPVGSPLSLECTVEGTSNPNLYWYRQAAGRGLQLLFYSVGIGQISSEVPQNLSASRPQDRQFILSSKKLLLSDSGFYLCAWSVTGVDTIYFGEGSWLTVV.

This chain joins TRBV11-1 and TRBJ2-4; the D gene is possibly TRBD1 (6 bases). Trimming shortened V by 7 bases and J by 4 bases, and 14 bases separated the two germline ends. The CDR3 has 14 amino acids. Per the germline V gene, CDR1 is SGHAT and CDR2 is FQDESV (reference sequence). The CDR3, as DNA: TGTGCCAGCACCCAAACAGGGACGAAAAACATTCAGTACTTC. Translated: CASTQTGTKNIQYF. Full variable domain (outside the CDR3, taken from reference TRBV11-1 and TRBJ2-4): EAEVAQSPRYKITEKSQAVAFWCDPISGHATLYWYRQILGQGPELLVQFQDESVVDDSQLPKDRFSAERLKGVDSTLKIQPAELGDSAMYLCASTQTGTKNIQYFGAGTRLSVL.